The present entry profiles one T cell receptor (beta chain) with its context. Additional DNA sequences in this sample encode the identical CDR3. Use of 60 Vbeta and 13 Jbeta primers characterized the PCR. Method: immunoSEQ multiplex PCR; TCRdb's copy keeps in-frame clones and lacks some. The sample has 100,000 to 150,000 clones, 65% to 75% seen once. This specimen belongs to a study of cytomegalovirus exposure and HLA in healthy donors. Germline V lookup: CDR1 LGHNT, CDR2 FRNRAP. Trimming shortened V by 1 base and J by 0 bases, and 8 bases separated the two germline ends. CDR3 length equals 15 residues.

The chain is built from TRBV12-5 and TRBJ2-3, with D perhaps TRBD2 (5 bases). This clonotype was obtained from a woman between 50 and 59 years old in good health and CMV-seropositive. Sequenced sample: PBMCs. This CDR3 reads CASGLGRTSTDTQYF. Written as DNA, the CDR3 is TGTGCTAGTGGTTTGGGGAGGACTAGCACAGATACGCAGTATTTT.